Below, one T cell receptor beta chain is given with its context. Libraries were prepared by immunoSEQ multiplex PCR; TCRdb keeps only in-frame clonotypes and omits some of them. The sample contains about 17,000 clones, 88% of which appear only once. This record comes from a study of T cell changes during pregnancy in multiple sclerosis. Germline lookup yields CDR1 SGHAT and CDR2 FQDESV (reference sequence). The ends were cut back, 4 bases at V and 0 bases at J, with 12 bases in the middle. This CDR3 is built from 15 residues. This specimen was CD8+ T cells from peripheral blood mononuclear cells, taken after pregnancy. V and J are TRBV11-1 and TRBJ1-1; a possible D gene is TRBD1 (5 bases). The TCR originated in a female donor in good health, enrolled as a control in a pregnancy study. As DNA, the CDR3 is TGTGCCAGCAGCTCCCGGGGGTTTATGAACACTGAAGCTTTCTTT. Translated, it gives CASSSRGFMNTEAFF.